These 3 T cell receptor beta chains originate from one sample sequenced in a study of T cells in Graves' hyperthyroidism and ophthalmopathy. RNA transcripts gave rise to amplified TCR beta CDR3 regions. TCR CDR3 regions were first amplified by RT-PCR with HTBI primers. TCRdb re-called the multiplex PCR reads with MiXCR, one entry per CDR3 protein. Of about 610,000 distinct CDR3 sequences listed, 14% to 15% are singletons. Sequencing was done on a sample of blood. The origin of the receptors is a woman between 40 and 50 years old with Graves' ophthalmopathy.

This clonotype came up many times. CDR3 sequence reads: CAWSTNRGRSTEAFF. The CDR3 DNA reads as TGTGCCTGGAGTACCAACAGGGGGCGAAGCACTGAAGCTTTCTTT. The chain joins TRBV30 to TRBJ1-1, with 9 bases identical to TRBD1. Germline loops: CDR1 GTSNPN, CDR2 SVGIG (reference sequence). V shed 2 bases, J shed 4 bases, and the junction held 8 bases outside the gene matches. This CDR3 comprises 15 residues.

This clonotype was observed a few times. This chain joins TRBV6-5 and TRBJ2-7; 7 bases agree with TRBD2. Germline CDR1 reads MNHEY; CDR2 reads SVGAGI. V shed 4 bases and J 6 bases; nucleotides not matched to a gene: 9. The CDR3 contains 14 residues. The CDR3 DNA is TGTGCCAGCAGTTTGGGACTACCGCTGGTCGAGCAGTACTTC. This translates into CASSLGLPLVEQYF.

This clonotype came up many times. The rearrangement uses TRBV20-1 and TRBJ2-3, with 9 nucleotides matching TRBD2. This CDR3 contains 19 residues. Germline lookup yields CDR1 DFQATT and CDR2 SNEGSKA (reference sequence). J gave up 3 bases and V 1 base, and 17 bases lay outside the gene matches. In nucleotides, the CDR3 is TGCAGTGCTAGAGCCCCGGGCGGGAGGGCCCAAACCGCTACAGATACGCAGTATTTT. Translation: CSARAPGGRAQTATDTQYF.